These 19 T cell receptor beta chains originate from one sample sequenced in a study of blood T cell repertoires in COVID-19. Sequenced by immunoSEQ multiplex PCR; TCRdb stores in-frame clones only, minus some. The sample has 44,000 or so clones, roughly 83% seen once; the top ten hold about 4.4%. The sample consisted of peripheral blood. Receptor source: a man aged 50-60 years with active COVID-19.

The chain has TRBV28 and TRBJ1-2; tentative D call: TRBD1 (5 bases). This CDR3 has 11 residues. CDR1 and CDR2 (germline): MDHEN, SYDVKM. The V end was cut by 6 bases, the J end by 6 bases, with 8 bases between. The CDR3 reads CASSRGDGYTF. As DNA, the CDR3 is TGTGCCAGCAGCCGGGGGGATGGCTACACCTTC.

The chain recombines TRBV4-3 with TRBJ1-4, with D possibly being TRBD1 (6 bases). The CDR3 has 17 residues. V shed 0 bases and J shed 8 bases, with 19 bases lying between them. CDR1 is LGHNA and CDR2 is YSLEER in the germline V gene. The CDR3 nucleotides read TGCGCCAGCAGCCAAGATAATAGGGGGACCAGAAGGGAAAAACTGTTTTTT. It codes for CASSQDNRGTRREKLFF.

The chain uses TRBV28 and TRBJ2-7; 7 nucleotides agree with TRBD1. The CDR3 spans 15 residues. CDR1 is MDHEN and CDR2 is SYDVKM in the germline V gene. V was clipped by 1 base and J by 4 bases; unmatched bases: 7. The CDR3 loop is CASSLYGTEKYEQYF. CDR3 in DNA: TGTGCCAGCAGTTTATATGGGACAGAAAAGTACGAGCAGTACTTC.

This rearrangement joins TRBV28 to TRBJ2-4; 8 bases line up with TRBD1. Trimming cost V 2 bases and J 5 bases; bases outside gene matches: 14. Germline V lookup: CDR1 MDHEN, CDR2 SYDVKM. CDR3 size: 18 residues. CDR3 nucleotide sequence: TGTGCCAGCAGTTTACCCAACACCGGACAGGGAGGTGAAAACATTCAGTACTTC. Amino acid sequence: CASSLPNTGQGGENIQYF.

The rearrangement uses TRBV12-5 and TRBJ2-5; no firm D call. The CDR3 extends over 12 amino acids. Looked up from germline, CDR1 is LGHNT and CDR2 is FRNRAP. V lost 1 base to trimming and J lost 5 bases, with 5 bases between them. This chain's CDR3 is CASGLDGETQYF. The CDR3 region has the DNA TGTGCTAGTGGTTTGGACGGGGAGACCCAGTACTTC.

The chain links TRBV6-6 to TRBJ1-6, with D hard to call. Germline CDR1 and CDR2: MNHNY and SVGAGI (reference sequence). The V gene lost 2 bases and the J gene lost 14 bases, with 13 bases spanning the gap. CDR3 length: 13 residues. Here the CDR3 reads CASSYHEGPTLHF. The CDR3, as DNA: TGTGCCAGCAGTTACCACGAGGGCCCCACCCTCCACTTT.

With regard to this clone: A read error may account for a junction end that differs from germline. This sequence joins TRBV2 and TRBJ2-5; TRBD1 agrees at 9 bases. Germline CDR1 reads SNHLY; CDR2 reads FYNNEI. The CDR3 spans 14 residues. CDR3 sequence reads: CASSEGTGRKTQYF. DNA for the CDR3: TGTGCCAGCAGCGAAGGGACAGGGAGGAAGACCCAGTACTTC.

This clone was recorded once. V is TRBV2 and J is TRBJ1-3, with 9 bases that match TRBD1. The V and J ends lost 7 bases and 2 bases, in that order; junction bases with no gene match: 9. Germline V lookup: CDR1 SNHLY, CDR2 FYNNEI. This CDR3 has 16 amino acids. The CDR3 DNA reads TGTGCCAGCAAGAAGGACAGGGGTTTGGCTGGAAACACCATATATTTT. Its translation: CASKKDRGLAGNTIYF.

V is TRBV6-4 and J is TRBJ1-5; TRBD1 is a possible D gene (5 bases). Per the germline V gene, CDR1 is MRHNA and CDR2 is SNTAGT. V was trimmed by 0 bases and J by 1 base, leaving 7 bases between them. CDR3 length: 15 residues. CDR3 in amino acids: CASSDSGGSNQPQHF. DNA for the CDR3: TGTGCCAGCAGTGACTCGGGGGGAAGCAATCAGCCCCAGCATTTT.

Comments on this clone: This may come from a read error, since a much larger clone is one base off. The chain recombines TRBV25-1 with TRBJ1-2; tentatively, D is TRBD1 (5 bases). The CDR3 has 12 residues. V lost 5 bases and J 4 bases, leaving 8 bases between the germline ends. Germline V gene data show CDR1 as MGHDK and CDR2 as SYGVNS. CDR3: CASSQGGYGYTF. The CDR3 region has the DNA TGTGCCAGCAGTCAGGGCGGCTATGGCTACACCTTC.

The V and J genes are TRBV27 and TRBJ1-1; TRBD1 matches at 9 bases. Germline loops: CDR1 MNHEY, CDR2 SMNVEV (reference sequence). V lost 5 bases, J lost 6 bases, and 10 bases stayed unmatched. The CDR3 has 15 amino acids. The CDR3 sequence: CASSPRTGAGPEAFF. CDR3 DNA: TGTGCCAGCAGTCCGAGGACAGGGGCGGGGCCTGAAGCTTTCTTT.

The J gene is TRBJ1-2, the V gene TRBV5-4, with 8 bases matching TRBD1. Germline assignment: CDR1 SGHNT and CDR2 YYREEE (reference sequence). After removal of 4 bases from V and 2 bases from J, the junction contained 1 base not matched to a gene. The CDR3 runs to 13 residues. The CDR3 DNA sequence: TGTGCCAGCAGCAGGGACAGGAACTATGGCTACACCTTC. Protein: CASSRDRNYGYTF. The full variable domain, with the rest looked up from reference TRBV5-4 and TRBJ1-2, is ETGVTQSPTHLIKTRGQQVTLRCSSQSGHNTVSWYQQALGQGPQFIFQYYREEENGRGNFPPRFSGLQFPNYSSELNVNALELDDSALYLCASSRDRNYGYTFGSGTRLTVV.

This clone was counted only a few times. This chain joins TRBV6-6 and TRBJ2-3; 8 nucleotides agree with TRBD1. V shed 5 bases and J 1 base; nucleotides not matched to a gene: 5. Germline values: CDR1 MNHNY, CDR2 SVGAGI (reference sequence). The CDR3 loop spans 15 amino acids. The DNA for the CDR3 is TGTGCCAGCAGTGTACCGGGACAGGGCACAGATACGCAGTATTTT. It yields the protein CASSVPGQGTDTQYF.

The V gene is TRBV10-3, the J gene TRBJ2-1, with D possibly being TRBD2 (6 bases). V was clipped by 10 bases and J by 4 bases, with 17 bases between them. There are 14 residues in the CDR3. Germline CDR1 and CDR2: ENHRY and SYGVKD. The CDR3 DNA reads as TGTGCCACCGAGGAAGCGGGTAGTTACAATGAGCAGTTCTTC. Residues: CATEEAGSYNEQFF.

The rearrangement links TRBV11-3 to TRBJ2-1, with 7 bases identical to TRBD1. The CDR3 totals 15 residues. Per the germline V gene, CDR1 is SGHNT and CDR2 is YENEEA. V shed 1 base and J 3 bases; nucleotides not matched to a gene: 3. DNA of the CDR3: TGTGCCAGCAGCTTAGCGGGACAGTACTACAATGAGCAGTTCTTC. This encodes CASSLAGQYYNEQFF.

The chain employs TRBV29-1 and TRBJ1-4, with 7 bases that match TRBD1. Germline assignment: CDR1 SQVTM and CDR2 ANQGSEA. This CDR3 region has 14 residues. The trim removed 6 bases at V and 14 bases at J, leaving 18 bases unmatched. In DNA, the CDR3 is TGCAGCGTGGCAAGACAGGGCCACCTAGGTCGCCTGTTTTTT. Translated, it gives CSVARQGHLGRLFF.

CDR3 protein: CASSLAGATDTQYF. The CDR3 nucleotides read TGTGCCAGCAGCCTAGCGGGGGCCACAGATACGCAGTATTTT. This chain links TRBV2 with TRBJ2-3; 10 nucleotides align to TRBD2. The ends lost 6 bases at V and 2 bases at J; junction bases unmatched: 2. Germline V CDR1 and CDR2: SNHLY, FYNNEI. CDR3 length: 14 amino acids.

This clone has just a few counts. V and J are TRBV19 and TRBJ1-2; 9 positions agree with TRBD1. Looked up from germline, CDR1 is LNHDA and CDR2 is SQIVND (reference sequence). The length of the CDR3 is 14 residues. The V gene end was trimmed by 3 bases and the J gene end by 7 bases; junction bases not matched to a gene: 6. The CDR3: CASSITGGLTGYTF. CDR3 nucleotides: TGTGCCAGTAGTATCACAGGGGGCCTCACTGGCTACACCTTC.

This clone has just one count. The rearrangement links TRBV7-2 to TRBJ2-5; D is possibly TRBD1 (5 bases). The CDR3 consists of 13 residues. V was trimmed by 5 bases and J by 7 bases, leaving 14 bases between them. Per germline, CDR1 SGHTA and CDR2 FQGNSA. The CDR3 spells CASSDRTGRTQYF. In DNA, the CDR3 is TGTGCCAGCAGCGACCGTACAGGTCGGACCCAGTACTTC.